This passage covers 11 T cell receptor beta chains from one sample sequenced in a study of T-cell reconstitution after alpha-beta-depleted transplantation in children. The TCRbeta library was prepared with unique molecular identifiers. TCRdb re-called the PCR reads with MiXCR, one entry per CDR3 protein. The repertoire holds 200,000 to 250,000 distinct CDR3 sequences, with 11% as singletons. Here the sequenced sample was PBMCs, taken before TCRalphabeta/CD19-depleted stem cell transplant. The receptors come from a child less than two years old with acute myeloid leukemia, due to receive a stem cell transplant.

This clonotype was detected ten times or more. V gene TRBV20-1 combines with J gene TRBJ2-5; 7 bases are a match to TRBD1. The germline CDR1 and CDR2 sequences are DFQATT and SNEGSKA (reference sequence). J was trimmed by 5 bases and V by 3 bases; bases with no gene match: 12. The CDR3 totals 15 residues. The CDR3 DNA reads TGCAGTGCTAGTTTAAATAGACAGGGTGGTGAGACCCAGTACTTC. Translating gives CSASLNRQGGETQYF.

On this clonotype: This CDR3 fails to terminate in the conserved phenylalanine or tryptophan, so it likely reflects a read error. The chain links TRBV10-3 to TRBJ1-3; D is perhaps TRBD1 (5 bases). Trimming shortened V by 3 bases and J by 1 base, and 10 bases separated the two germline ends. The CDR3 is 15 amino acids. The germline V gene has CDR1 ENHRY and CDR2 SYGVKD. The chain's CDR3 is CAISDPRTSGNTIYY. DNA of the CDR3: TGTGCCATCAGTGACCCCCGGACATCTGGAAACACCATATATTAT.

This clonotype has just a few counts. The chain has TRBV20-1 and TRBJ2-7; D gene unclear. The germline V gene has CDR1 DFQATT and CDR2 SNEGSKA (reference sequence). This CDR3 contains 11 residues. V was pared by 2 bases and J by 3 bases, with 5 bases between. This CDR3 reads CSARNIYEQYF. The DNA for the CDR3 is TGCAGTGCTAGAAACATCTACGAGCAGTACTTC.

This clonotype showed up many times. This rearrangement joins TRBV12-3 or TRBV12-4 to TRBJ2-7, with 9 nucleotides matching TRBD2. V shed 6 bases, J shed 0 bases, and the junction held 6 bases outside the gene matches. The CDR3 is 15 amino acids. CDR3 residues: CASSPSGVSSYEQYF. The CDR3 DNA reads TGTGCCAGCAGCCCTAGCGGGGTCAGCTCCTACGAGCAGTACTTC.

This clonotype was observed many times. The chain links TRBV5-1 to TRBJ1-2; TRBD1 agrees at 8 bases. J lost 3 bases, V lost 3 bases, and 4 bases had no gene match. Germline CDR1 is SGHRS and CDR2 is YFSETQ. This CDR3 is built from 14 residues. CDR3 amino acids: CASSSDRVDYGYTF. Here the CDR3 DNA reads TGCGCCAGCAGCTCGGACAGGGTGGACTATGGCTACACCTTC. The full variable domain, completed using reference TRBV5-1 and TRBJ1-2, is KAGVTQTPRYLIKTRGQQVTLSCSPISGHRSVSWYQQTPGQGLQFLFEYFSETQRNKGNFPGRFSGRQFSNSRSEMNVSTLELGDSALYLCASSSDRVDYGYTFGSGTRLTVV.

The V call is TRBV9, the J call TRBJ1-2, with a possible D match to TRBD1 (5 bases). CDR3 size: 13 residues. Deletions cut 3 bases from V and 3 bases from J, with 9 bases between. The germline V gene encodes CDR1 SGDLS and CDR2 YYNGEE. This CDR3 reads CASSGQGDYGYTF. CDR3 DNA: TGTGCCAGCAGCGGGCAGGGTGACTATGGCTACACCTTC.

This clonotype was seen at least ten times. In DNA, the CDR3 is TGCAGTGCTAGTCCAGCGGGAATCCCCTACGAGCAGTACTTC. It encodes CSASPAGIPYEQYF. The rearrangement uses TRBV20-1 and TRBJ2-7, with 7 positions matching TRBD2. After removal of 3 bases from V and 2 bases from J, the junction contained 7 bases not matched to a gene. Germline V gene data show CDR1 as DFQATT and CDR2 as SNEGSKA (reference sequence). This CDR3 contains 14 residues.

This clonotype occurred many times. The chain has TRBV9 and TRBJ2-1; no reliable D call. CDR3 length: 13 residues. CDR1 is SGDLS and CDR2 is YYNGEE in the germline V gene. Trimming cost V 0 bases and J 5 bases, with 6 bases left between them. The CDR3 loop reads CASSVAANNEQFF. The CDR3 nucleotides read TGTGCCAGCAGCGTAGCTGCGAACAATGAGCAGTTCTTC.

This clonotype came up many times. This rearrangement joins TRBV28 to TRBJ2-1; the D gene is possibly TRBD2 (6 bases). Germline values: CDR1 MDHEN, CDR2 SYDVKM. The CDR3 is made up of 13 amino acids. The V gene lost 8 bases and the J gene lost 8 bases, with 16 bases spanning the gap. The chain's CDR3 is CASGDRETHEQFF. CDR3 DNA: TGTGCCAGCGGGGATCGGGAGACCCATGAGCAGTTCTTC.

This clonotype has ten or more counts. The chain recombines TRBV4-3 with TRBJ2-1; possibly TRBD1 or TRBD2 for D (5 bases each). CDR1 LGHNA and CDR2 YSLEER come from the germline V gene. V was trimmed by 4 bases and J by 0 bases, leaving 13 bases between them. The CDR3 has 16 residues. The DNA for the CDR3 is TGCGCCAGCAGCCTGTCGAGGGGTCTCTCCTACAATGAGCAGTTCTTC. Its protein is CASSLSRGLSYNEQFF.

This clonotype appeared many times. This chain uses TRBV25-1 with TRBJ2-2, with D possibly being TRBD2 (6 bases). Germline assignment: CDR1 MGHDK and CDR2 SYGVNS. The CDR3 totals 15 residues. Deletions cut 8 bases from V and 0 bases from J, with 13 bases between. The CDR3 here is CASGDSGPNTGELFF. In nucleotides, the CDR3 is TGTGCCAGCGGGGATAGCGGCCCGAACACCGGGGAGCTGTTTTTT.